These 20 T cell receptor beta chains were all obtained from the same sample, sequenced in a study of T cells after yellow fever vaccination. TCRdb re-called the 5' RACE reads through MiXCR, storing one row per CDR3 protein. The data contain around 530,000 distinct CDR3 sequences, about a sixth of them singletons. The material was PBMCs, obtained 5 days after the first yellow fever vaccination. Every receptor here comes from a man younger than 30 who received the YFV17D yellow fever vaccine.

This clonotype has more than one count but fewer than ten. J is TRBJ1-1 and V is TRBV7-9, with no clear D. The ends were cut back, 3 bases at V and 10 bases at J, with 12 bases in the middle. Germline V gene data show CDR1 as SEHNR and CDR2 as FQNEAQ (reference sequence). This CDR3 contains 12 residues. CDR3 coding DNA: TGTGCCAGCAGCTTGGAATTCTCGAGAGCTTTCTTT. As protein: CASSLEFSRAFF.

This clonotype was counted ten times or more. Written as DNA, the CDR3 is TGTGCCAGCAGCCACTCGACAGGGGGCTATGGCTACACCTTC. Translation gives CASSHSTGGYGYTF. This chain links TRBV7-2 with TRBJ1-2; 9 bases are shared with TRBD1. The CDR3 runs to 14 residues. V dropped 5 bases and J dropped 4; count of bases not matched to a gene: 5. Germline CDR1 is SGHTA and CDR2 is FQGNSA.

CDR3 in DNA: TGTGCCACAAGACCGGGACTAGAATTATACAATGAGCAGTTCTTC. Residues: CATRPGLELYNEQFF. The chain employs TRBV12-3 or TRBV12-4 and TRBJ2-1, with TRBD2 matching over 8 bases. The CDR3 consists of 15 residues. J was trimmed by 4 bases and V by 10 bases; bases with no gene match: 12.

Only a few counts were recorded for this clonotype. The rearrangement links TRBV24-1 to TRBJ2-2; D possibly corresponds to TRBD2 (5 bases). Germline-derived CDR1 and CDR2 are KGHDR and SFDVKD. CDR3 length: 13 amino acids. Trimming pared 3 bases from V and 6 bases from J, leaving 7 bases between. CDR3 region: CATSDLEAGELFF. The DNA of the CDR3 is TGTGCCACCAGTGATCTGGAGGCCGGGGAGCTGTTTTTT.

The chain has TRBV20-1 and TRBJ1-5; 9 nucleotides agree with TRBD1. The CDR3 consists of 15 residues. Germline V gene data show CDR1 as DFQATT and CDR2 as SNEGSKA (reference sequence). The V and J ends lost 1 base and 5 bases, in that order; junction bases with no gene match: 6. This CDR3 is CSARVPGQGHQPQHF. The DNA for the CDR3 is TGCAGTGCTAGAGTTCCGGGACAGGGCCATCAGCCCCAGCATTTT.

This clonotype came up once. This rearrangement joins TRBV6-1 to TRBJ2-3; tentatively, D is TRBD2 (5 bases). The CDR3 loop spans 14 amino acids. Trimming left V 4 bases short and J 3 bases short, with 11 bases between. Germline V gene lookup returns CDR1 MNHNS and CDR2 SASEGT. The CDR3 region has the DNA TGTGCCAGCAGTGGTGGTGAGGGTACAGATACGCAGTATTTT. Translated: CASSGGEGTDTQYF.

The CDR3 DNA reads TGTGCCAGCAGTTTATCTATTAGCACGCTCTCCTACGAGCAGTACTTC. Protein: CASSLSISTLSYEQYF. J is TRBJ2-7 and V is TRBV27, with D hard to call. The V gene lost 0 bases and the J gene lost 0 bases, with 12 bases spanning the gap. The CDR3 runs to 16 residues. The germline CDR1 and CDR2 sequences are MNHEY and SMNVEV (reference sequence).

This clonotype was seen only a few times. The CDR3 sequence: CASSQLGDTQYF. CDR3 DNA sequence: TGTGCCAGCAGCCAGCTTGGGGATACGCAGTATTTT. The chain employs TRBV3-1 and TRBJ2-3, with D uncertain. CDR1 and CDR2 (germline): LGHDT, YNNKEL (reference sequence). The V gene lost 3 bases and the J gene lost 6 bases, with 7 bases spanning the gap. The CDR3 extends over 12 amino acids.

This rearrangement joins TRBV7-8 to TRBJ2-3; 8 nucleotides match TRBD1. CDR1 SGHVS and CDR2 FQNEAQ come from the germline V gene. The CDR3 spans 18 residues. V trimming: 4 bases; J trimming: 0 bases; junction bases outside the gene matches: 12. CDR3 in amino acids: CASSYRQGFLSSTDTQYF. The CDR3 DNA reads as TGTGCCAGCAGCTACCGACAGGGGTTTCTTTCTAGCACAGATACGCAGTATTTT.

Only a few counts were recorded for this clonotype. This chain connects TRBV11-2 to TRBJ1-1; D is ambiguous. Trimming stripped 6 bases from V and 5 bases from J, with 10 bases between. CDR3 length: 12 residues. Germline loops: CDR1 SGHAT, CDR2 FQNNGV. For the CDR3, the DNA is TGTGCCAGCAGATTGATTCTTACTGAAGCTTTCTTT. Translated, it gives CASRLILTEAFF.

This clonotype was detected only a few times. This chain uses TRBV7-2 with TRBJ2-3; D assignment may be TRBD1 or TRBD2 (5 bases each). CDR3 length equals 14 residues. V lost 5 bases and J lost 2, with 11 bases in between. Germline V gene data show CDR1 as SGHTA and CDR2 as FQGNSA. This CDR3 is CASSTPGPTDTQYF. As DNA, the CDR3 is TGTGCCAGCAGCACGCCGGGACCCACAGATACGCAGTATTTT.

The chain has TRBV6-1 and TRBJ1-1; 7 nucleotides match TRBD1. Germline V gene data show CDR1 as MNHNS and CDR2 as SASEGT. The CDR3 covers 13 residues. As DNA, the CDR3 is TGTTCGTACAGGGGTTGGAGGGTCACTGAAGCTTTCTTT. Translated, it gives CSYRGWRVTEAFF.

The chain links TRBV5-1 to TRBJ2-5; D possibly corresponds to TRBD2 (5 bases). Germline values: CDR1 SGHRS, CDR2 YFSETQ. The CDR3 covers 16 residues. V was pared by 7 bases and J by 4 bases, with 23 bases between. CDR3 sequence reads: CASYPGGRKWAETQYF. CDR3 nucleotide sequence: TGCGCCAGCTACCCTGGAGGACGTAAATGGGCAGAGACCCAGTACTTC.

In its sample, this clonotype was seen a few times. The chain recombines TRBV20-1 with TRBJ2-2; TRBD2 aligns across 7 bases. Trimming took 0 bases from V and 1 from J; bases not matched to a gene: 2. Germline V gene sequence: CDR1 DFQATT, CDR2 SNEGSKA (reference sequence). This CDR3 is 15 amino acids long. The CDR3: CSARDAGENTGELFF. CDR3 bases: TGCAGTGCTAGAGACGCGGGGGAGAACACCGGGGAGCTGTTTTTT.

The rearrangement uses TRBV7-6 and TRBJ2-7; 7 nucleotides agree with TRBD1. The CDR3 covers 15 residues. Germline CDR1 SGHVS, CDR2 FNYEAQ. V trimming: 0 bases; J trimming: 2 bases; junction bases outside the gene matches: 4. As DNA, the CDR3 is TGTGCCAGCAGCTTAGCCAGTAGGGGGCCCTACGAGCAGTACGTC. Translating gives CASSLASRGPYEQYV.

This clonotype was seen a handful of times. The chain has TRBV5-1 and TRBJ2-3; 9 bases line up with TRBD1. The germline V gene encodes CDR1 SGHRS and CDR2 YFSETQ. The CDR3 length is 14 residues. Trimming cost V 2 bases and J 5 bases; bases outside gene matches: 3. The CDR3: CASSFPTGGDTQYF. The CDR3 bases are TGCGCCAGCAGCTTCCCGACAGGGGGAGATACGCAGTATTTT.

The V call is TRBV11-2, the J call TRBJ2-3; D not resolved. The CDR3 is made up of 15 amino acids. The ends were cut back, 3 bases at V and 0 bases at J, with 10 bases in the middle. Germline-derived CDR1 and CDR2 are SGHAT and FQNNGV. The CDR3 region has the DNA TGTGCCAGCAGCTTGGTCCATGGGAGCACAGATACGCAGTATTTT. This sequence encodes CASSLVHGSTDTQYF.

This clonotype showed up many times. This chain uses TRBV29-1 with TRBJ2-3; D unclear. The ends were cut back, 1 base at V and 6 bases at J, with 8 bases in the middle. The CDR3 totals 12 residues. Germline assignment: CDR1 SQVTM and CDR2 ANQGSEA. The CDR3 region has the DNA TGCAGCGTTGAAGCGGCGAGTGATACGCAGTATTTT. Protein product: CSVEAASDTQYF.

The gene calls are TRBV18 and TRBJ2-5; D gene unclear. Germline-derived CDR1 and CDR2 are KGHSH and LQKENI. The CDR3 contains 15 residues. V dropped 0 bases and J dropped 2 bases, with 10 bases sitting between them. In DNA, the CDR3 is TGTGCCAGCTCACCACCTTCGTGGCGACAAGAGACCCAGTACTTC. It encodes CASSPPSWRQETQYF.

This clonotype was observed a handful of times. The chain employs TRBV7-3 and TRBJ2-3, with D perhaps being TRBD1 or TRBD2 (6 bases each). Germline CDR1 reads SGHTA; CDR2 reads FQGTGA. The V end lost 5 bases, the J end lost 2 bases, and 14 bases lay between the germline ends. The CDR3 spans 15 residues. In nucleotides, the CDR3 is TGTGCCAGCAGCGGAGGGGGGAGCCTCACAGATACGCAGTATTTT. Residues: CASSGGGSLTDTQYF.